This T cell receptor beta chain was sequenced in a study of T-cell memory formation after mild COVID-19. Trimming removed 0 bases from V and 4 bases from J; junction bases left unmatched: 6. Looked up from germline, CDR1 is KGHDR and CDR2 is SFDVKD. CDR3 size: 16 residues. From the 5' RACE reads, TCRdb called clonotypes with MiXCR, one entry per CDR3 protein. Altogether some 440,000 distinct CDR3 sequences are present, around a quarter being singletons, with the ten largest covering 12%. The receptor's source is an adult woman who had mild COVID-19 (a few samples of this study predate the infection). Cell type and time point are not known. Sequenced input: PBMCs or a T cell subset sorted from them (not recorded which). The chain joins TRBV24-1 to TRBJ1-2, with 8 bases lining up with TRBD1. CDR3 in amino acids: CATSDLRAGQGYGYTF. CDR3 sequence (DNA): TGTGCCACCAGTGATTTGCGGGCTGGACAGGGCTATGGCTACACCTTC.